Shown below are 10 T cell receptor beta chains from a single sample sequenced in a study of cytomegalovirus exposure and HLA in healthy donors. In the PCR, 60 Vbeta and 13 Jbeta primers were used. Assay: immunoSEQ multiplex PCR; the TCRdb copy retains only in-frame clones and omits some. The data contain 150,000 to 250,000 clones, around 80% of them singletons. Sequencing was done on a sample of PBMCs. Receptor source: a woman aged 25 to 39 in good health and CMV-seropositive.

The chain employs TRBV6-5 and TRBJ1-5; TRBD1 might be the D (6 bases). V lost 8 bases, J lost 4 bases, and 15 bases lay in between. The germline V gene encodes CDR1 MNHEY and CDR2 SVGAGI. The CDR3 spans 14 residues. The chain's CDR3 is CASGRGGRNQPQHF. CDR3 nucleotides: TGTGCCAGCGGTCGGGGGGGGCGTAATCAGCCCCAGCATTTT.

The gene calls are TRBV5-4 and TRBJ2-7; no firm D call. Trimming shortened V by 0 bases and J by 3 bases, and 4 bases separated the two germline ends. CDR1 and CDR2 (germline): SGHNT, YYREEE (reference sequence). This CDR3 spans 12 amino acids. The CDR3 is CASSLGRYEQYF. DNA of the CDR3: TGTGCCAGCAGCTTGGGTCGCTACGAGCAGTACTTC.

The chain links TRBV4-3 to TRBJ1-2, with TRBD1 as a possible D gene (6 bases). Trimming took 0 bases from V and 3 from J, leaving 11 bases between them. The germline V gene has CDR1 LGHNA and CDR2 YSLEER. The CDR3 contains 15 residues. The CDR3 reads CASSQDRGAYYGYTF. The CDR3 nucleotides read TGCGCCAGCAGCCAAGACAGGGGTGCTTACTATGGCTACACCTTC.

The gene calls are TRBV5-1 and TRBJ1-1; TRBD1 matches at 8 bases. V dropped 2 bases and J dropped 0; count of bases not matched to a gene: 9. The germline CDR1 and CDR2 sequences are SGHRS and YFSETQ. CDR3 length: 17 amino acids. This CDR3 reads CASSFLPGQVLNTEAFF. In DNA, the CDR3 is TGCGCCAGCAGCTTCTTACCGGGACAGGTTCTGAACACTGAAGCTTTCTTT.

The CDR3, as DNA: TGCGCCAGCAGATTACAGGGATCGGATTACTACGAGCAGTACTTC. Its protein product is CASRLQGSDYYEQYF. The chain links TRBV5-1 to TRBJ2-7; D might be TRBD1 (6 bases). The ends were cut back, 5 bases at V and 3 bases at J, with 18 bases in the middle. In germline, CDR1 is SGHRS, CDR2 YFSETQ. This CDR3 spans 15 amino acids.

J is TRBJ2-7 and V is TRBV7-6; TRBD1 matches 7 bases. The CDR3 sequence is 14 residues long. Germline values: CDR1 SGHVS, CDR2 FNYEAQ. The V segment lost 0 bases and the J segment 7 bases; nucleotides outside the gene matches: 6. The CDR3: CASSLAGFRGEQYF. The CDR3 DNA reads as TGTGCCAGCAGCTTAGCAGGTTTCAGGGGGGAGCAGTACTTC. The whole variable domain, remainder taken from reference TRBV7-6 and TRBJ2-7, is GAGVSQSPRYKVTKRGQDVALRCDPISGHVSLYWYRQALGQGPEFLTYFNYEAQQDKSGLPNDRFSAERPEGSISTLTIQRTEQRDSAMYRCASSLAGFRGEQYFGPGTRLTVT.

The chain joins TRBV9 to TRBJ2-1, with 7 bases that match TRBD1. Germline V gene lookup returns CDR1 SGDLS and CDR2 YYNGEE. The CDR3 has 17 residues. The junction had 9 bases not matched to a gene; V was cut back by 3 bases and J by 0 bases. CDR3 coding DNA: TGTGCCAGCAGCGATCCGGGACAGTTGAGCTCCTACAATGAGCAGTTCTTC. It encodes CASSDPGQLSSYNEQFF.

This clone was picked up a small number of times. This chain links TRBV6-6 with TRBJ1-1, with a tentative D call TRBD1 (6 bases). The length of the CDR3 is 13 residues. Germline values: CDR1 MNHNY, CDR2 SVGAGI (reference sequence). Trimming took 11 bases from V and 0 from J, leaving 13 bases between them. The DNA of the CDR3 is TGTGCCTCCGACAGGAGCATGAACACTGAAGCTTTCTTT. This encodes CASDRSMNTEAFF.

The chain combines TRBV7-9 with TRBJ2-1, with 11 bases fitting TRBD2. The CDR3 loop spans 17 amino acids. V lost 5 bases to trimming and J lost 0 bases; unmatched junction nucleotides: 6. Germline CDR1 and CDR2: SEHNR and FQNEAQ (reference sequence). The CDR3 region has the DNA TGTGCCAGCAGCGACCCAACTAGCGGGAGCTCCTACAATGAGCAGTTCTTC. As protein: CASSDPTSGSSYNEQFF.

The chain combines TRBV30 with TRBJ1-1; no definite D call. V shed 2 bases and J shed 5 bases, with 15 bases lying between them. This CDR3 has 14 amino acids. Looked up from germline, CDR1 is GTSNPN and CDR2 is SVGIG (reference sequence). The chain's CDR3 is CAWSRIALLTEAFF. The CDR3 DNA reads TGTGCCTGGAGTCGTATAGCCCTCTTGACTGAAGCTTTCTTT. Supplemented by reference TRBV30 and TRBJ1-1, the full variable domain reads SQTIHQWPATLVQPVGSPLSLECTVEGTSNPNLYWYRQAAGRGLQLLFYSVGIGQISSEVPQNLSASRPQDRQFILSSKKLLLSDSGFYLCAWSRIALLTEAFFGQGTRLTVV.